These 8 T cell receptor beta chains originate from one sample sequenced in a study of blood T cell repertoires in COVID-19. TCRdb's table, derived via immunoSEQ multiplex PCR, lists solely in-frame clones and lacks some. Found here are 200,000 to 250,000 clones, about 86% of them singletons; the top ten hold 2.2%. Sequencing was done on a sample of peripheral blood. The receptors come from a woman aged 45-65 years with acute or convalescent COVID-19.

This chain connects TRBV11-1 to TRBJ2-1; D might be TRBD2 (6 bases). CDR1 and CDR2 (germline): SGHAT, FQDESV (reference sequence). The ends were cut back, 5 bases at V and 5 bases at J, with 19 bases in the middle. The CDR3 has 16 amino acids. The CDR3 loop is CASSPRGGFLDNEQFF. The CDR3 DNA reads TGTGCCAGCAGCCCCCGCGGAGGGTTCTTGGACAATGAGCAGTTCTTC.

The J gene is TRBJ2-1, the V gene TRBV6-6; D gene uncertain. From germline, CDR1 is MNHNY and CDR2 SVGAGI (reference sequence). V was shortened by 8 bases and J by 3 bases, with 11 bases between the two germline ends. This CDR3 has 13 amino acids. CDR3 residues: CASSTPGYNEQFF. CDR3 nucleotides: TGTGCCAGCTCCACGCCGGGCTACAATGAGCAGTTCTTC.

V gene TRBV29-1 combines with J gene TRBJ2-3; D possibly corresponds to TRBD1 (6 bases). Trimming left V 7 bases short and J 4 bases short, with 15 bases between. Germline CDR1 reads SQVTM; CDR2 reads ANQGSEA. This CDR3 region has 13 residues. The CDR3, as DNA: TGCAGCGCTTCACAGGGAAAATCAGATACGCAGTATTTT. It specifies CSASQGKSDTQYF.

The chain links TRBV19 to TRBJ1-2, with 11 positions matching TRBD1. With V trimmed by 4 bases and J by 3 bases, 7 bases remained unmatched. The CDR3 is made up of 16 amino acids. Germline V lookup: CDR1 LNHDA, CDR2 SQIVND (reference sequence). CDR3 in amino acids: CASSTDRGRGDYGYTF. CDR3 sequence (DNA): TGTGCCAGTAGTACGGACAGGGGGCGAGGAGACTATGGCTACACCTTC. Full variable domain (remainder filled in from reference TRBV19 and TRBJ1-2): DGGITQSPKYLFRKEGQNVTLSCEQNLNHDAMYWYRQDPGQGLRLIYYSQIVNDFQKGDIAEGYSVSREKKESFPLTVTSAQKNPTAFYLCASSTDRGRGDYGYTFGSGTRLTVV.

This clone came up a few times. The V and J genes are TRBV25-1 and TRBJ2-7; tentative D call: TRBD2 (5 bases). This CDR3 contains 10 residues. Germline values: CDR1 MGHDK, CDR2 SYGVNS. V lost 8 bases and J lost 3, with 5 bases in between. CDR3 bases: TGTGCCAGCGGAGGCTACGAGCAGTACTTC. This sequence encodes CASGGYEQYF.

As DNA, the CDR3 is TGCGCCAGCAGCTTGGGGGGCGGTACGCAGTATTTT. Its translation: CASSLGGGTQYF. V and J are TRBV5-1 and TRBJ2-3, with D perhaps matching TRBD1 (5 bases). Germline CDR1 reads SGHRS; CDR2 reads YFSETQ. This CDR3 is built from 12 residues. Trimming pared 0 bases from V and 8 bases from J, leaving 7 bases between. The full variable domain, completed using reference TRBV5-1 and TRBJ2-3, is KAGVTQTPRYLIKTRGQQVTLSCSPISGHRSVSWYQQTPGQGLQFLFEYFSETQRNKGNFPGRFSGRQFSNSRSEMNVSTLELGDSALYLCASSLGGGTQYFGPGTRLTVL.

The chain joins TRBV12-5 to TRBJ1-1; no reliable D call. The CDR3 spans 12 residues. In germline, CDR1 is LGHNT, CDR2 FRNRAP. Trimming took off 6 bases at V and 11 bases at J, with 16 bases between the two ends. The CDR3 nucleotides are TGTGCTAGTGGGGGAGACTATAGGGAGGCTTTCTTT. Translation: CASGGDYREAFF. Complete variable domain (other parts from reference TRBV12-5 and TRBJ1-1): DARVTQTPRHKVTEMGQEVTMRCQPILGHNTVFWYRQTMMQGLELLAYFRNRAPLDDSGMPKDRFSAEMPDATLATLKIQPSEPRDSAVYFCASGGDYREAFFGQGTRLTVV.

In its sample, this clone was seen a few times. This chain uses TRBV7-6 with TRBJ2-3, with 9 bases lining up with TRBD1. The trim removed 5 bases at V and 1 base at J, leaving 4 bases unmatched. This CDR3 region has 15 residues. Germline V gene lookup returns CDR1 SGHVS and CDR2 FNYEAQ. The CDR3 sequence is CASSKQGAGTDTQYF. CDR3 DNA: TGTGCCAGCAGCAAACAGGGGGCTGGCACAGATACGCAGTATTTT.